The 30 T cell receptor beta chains given below trace back to one sample, sequenced in a study of early T cells in non-severe SARS-CoV-2 infection. Via MiXCR, TCRdb re-called the 5' RACE reads, giving one row per CDR3 protein. The data hold roughly 110,000 distinct CDR3 sequences, with roughly 10% observed a single time. The specimen was whole blood. The origin of the receptors is an adult who was a healthcare worker with PCR-confirmed SARS-CoV-2 infection or an uninfected control (not recorded which).

For the CDR3, the DNA is TGTGCCAGCAAAATCGACAGCCGGAAAGGGGCCAACGTCCTGACTTTC. This gives the protein CASKIDSRKGANVLTF. The chain employs TRBV28 and TRBJ2-6, with D tentatively TRBD1 (5 bases). CDR1 MDHEN and CDR2 SYDVKM come from the germline V gene. This CDR3 contains 16 residues. The V end lost 7 bases, the J end lost 4 bases, and 17 bases lay between the germline ends. The variable domain in full, with the rest retrieved from reference TRBV28 and TRBJ2-6, is DVKVTQSSRYLVKRTGEKVFLECVQDMDHENMFWYRQDPGLGLRLIYFSYDVKMKEKGDIPEGYSVSREKKERFSLILESASTNQTSMYLCASKIDSRKGANVLTFGAGSRLTVL.

This clonotype was counted ten times or more. The chain has TRBV7-9 and TRBJ1-1; D gene unclear. CDR3 length: 13 amino acids. V lost 5 bases, J lost 3 bases, and 10 bases lay in between. Germline values: CDR1 SEHNR, CDR2 FQNEAQ (reference sequence). CDR3 loop: CASSPRGYTEAFF. DNA for the CDR3: TGTGCCAGCAGCCCTCGTGGTTACACTGAAGCTTTCTTT.

The chain links TRBV28 to TRBJ1-2; weak D call: TRBD1 (6 bases). This CDR3 has 14 amino acids. Trimming left V 6 bases short and J 4 bases short, with 15 bases between. From germline, CDR1 is MDHEN and CDR2 SYDVKM. The CDR3 reads CASSQQGMLYGYTF. CDR3 DNA sequence: TGTGCCAGCAGCCAACAGGGTATGCTCTATGGCTACACCTTC.

The J gene is TRBJ1-4, the V gene TRBV7-8, with D hard to call. The length of the CDR3 is 14 residues. V was shortened by 2 bases and J by 8 bases, with 12 bases between the two germline ends. Germline CDR1 and CDR2: SGHVS and FQNEAQ. For the CDR3, the DNA is TGTGCCAGCAGCTTATCCGGTCTTCGGGAAAAACTGTTTTTT. Amino acid sequence: CASSLSGLREKLFF. Full variable domain (rest looked up from reference TRBV7-8 and TRBJ1-4): GAGVSQSPRYKVAKRGQDVALRCDPISGHVSLFWYQQALGQGPEFLTYFQNEAQLDKSGLPSDRFFAERPEGSVSTLKIQRTQQEDSAVYLCASSLSGLREKLFFGSGTQLSVL.

In this sample, this clonotype turned up many times. This chain connects TRBV12-3 or TRBV12-4 to TRBJ1-1; 8 nucleotides match TRBD1. The CDR3 totals 16 residues. Trimming took 8 bases from V and 4 from J; bases not matched to a gene: 15. This CDR3 is CASEDRERPYGTEAFF. The CDR3 DNA reads TGTGCCAGCGAGGACAGGGAAAGGCCGTACGGCACTGAAGCTTTCTTT.

This clonotype was found a few times. The chain combines TRBV18 with TRBJ2-7; D may correspond to TRBD1 or TRBD2 (5 bases each). Germline V gene lookup returns CDR1 KGHSH and CDR2 LQKENI. V lost 5 bases to trimming and J lost 2 bases, with 13 bases between them. This CDR3 has 14 residues. CDR3 in amino acids: CASSAGLGPYEQYF. The CDR3 DNA is TGTGCCAGCTCAGCAGGGTTGGGACCCTACGAGCAGTACTTC.

This clonotype was seen only a few times. The chain has TRBV20-1 and TRBJ2-2; D not resolved. V gave up 3 bases and J gave up 0 bases, with 5 bases separating them. CDR1 is DFQATT, CDR2 SNEGSKA, per germline (reference sequence). The CDR3 has 13 residues. CDR3 loop: CSASESNTGELFF. CDR3 coding DNA: TGCAGTGCTAGTGAGTCGAACACCGGGGAGCTGTTTTTT.

The V call is TRBV27, the J call TRBJ1-1; D perhaps matches TRBD1 (5 bases). Germline V gives CDR1 MNHEY, CDR2 SMNVEV (reference sequence). The CDR3 is 15 amino acids. Deletions cut 8 bases from V and 0 bases from J, with 16 bases between. The CDR3 nucleotides read TGTGCCAGCTTGAGGGACTTCGCTATGAACACTGAAGCTTTCTTT. Protein sequence: CASLRDFAMNTEAFF.

This clonotype was detected many times. The rearrangement links TRBV3-1 to TRBJ2-7; D is ambiguous. CDR1 and CDR2 from the germline V gene are LGHDT and YNNKEL (reference sequence). The germline V and J ends were trimmed by 6 bases and 1 base, with 13 bases remaining between them. CDR3 length: 14 residues. The CDR3 spells CASSRPSASYEQYF. For the CDR3, the DNA is TGTGCCAGCAGTCGCCCAAGCGCTTCCTACGAGCAGTACTTC.

This clonotype was seen repeatedly, ten times or more. The chain employs TRBV2 and TRBJ2-3, with 11 positions matching TRBD1. The germline CDR1 and CDR2 sequences are SNHLY and FYNNEI. Trimming cost V 1 base and J 5 bases; bases outside gene matches: 2. The CDR3 contains 15 residues. The CDR3 is CASSEGTGGLDTQYF. The CDR3 region has the DNA TGTGCCAGCAGTGAAGGGACAGGGGGCTTAGATACGCAGTATTTT.

In this sample, this clonotype turned up a few times. The rearrangement links TRBV5-1 to TRBJ2-7; tentative D call: TRBD1 (6 bases). V lost 3 bases to trimming and J lost 0 bases, with 7 bases between them. The CDR3 sequence is 13 residues long. Germline CDR1 and CDR2: SGHRS and YFSETQ. The CDR3 spells CASSWDISYEQYF. The DNA of the CDR3 is TGCGCCAGCAGCTGGGACATCTCCTACGAGCAGTACTTC.

The rearrangement uses TRBV7-6 and TRBJ2-1, with unresolved D. Trimming removed 5 bases at V and 6 bases at J, with 8 bases between. CDR1 and CDR2 (germline): SGHVS, FNYEAQ. This CDR3 is built from 12 residues. CDR3 sequence: CASSPAANEQFF. CDR3 coding DNA: TGTGCCAGCAGCCCGGCGGCCAATGAGCAGTTCTTC.

V usage is TRBV5-1 and J usage is TRBJ2-1, with D perhaps matching TRBD2 (6 bases). Trimming removed 5 bases at V and 6 bases at J, with 12 bases between. The CDR3 totals 13 residues. Germline V gives CDR1 SGHRS, CDR2 YFSETQ. The CDR3 DNA reads TGCGCCAGCAGTCGGTTAGCGGCCAATGAGCAGTTCTTC. This codes for CASSRLAANEQFF.

The chain has TRBV27 and TRBJ1-2, with 7 bases identical to TRBD1. J gave up 6 bases and V 3 bases, and 7 bases lay outside the gene matches. CDR1 MNHEY and CDR2 SMNVEV come from the germline V gene (reference sequence). The CDR3 is 14 amino acids. CDR3 nucleotide sequence: TGTGCCAGCAGTTTGCGGAGGGGGCAAGATGGCTACACCTTC. As protein: CASSLRRGQDGYTF.

This clonotype was seen a handful of times. J is TRBJ2-7 and V is TRBV12-3 or TRBV12-4; D is perhaps TRBD1 (5 bases). V was cut by 1 base and J by 3 bases, with 10 bases left in between. The CDR3 runs to 14 residues. CDR3 protein: CASSLGQNLYEQYF. Here the CDR3 DNA reads TGTGCCAGCAGTTTAGGACAGAACCTCTACGAGCAGTACTTC.

In its sample, this clonotype was seen many times. The chain couples TRBV10-3 to TRBJ2-2; perhaps TRBD2 as D (6 bases). The CDR3 sequence is 15 residues long. V gave up 11 bases and J gave up 6 bases, with 22 bases separating them. Per the germline V gene, CDR1 is ENHRY and CDR2 is SYGVKD. The CDR3 nucleotides are TGTGCCGGAGGGGCATGGAGAGGGTTCGCCGGGGAGCTGTTTTTT. Translating gives CAGGAWRGFAGELFF.

This clonotype was recorded a few times. The chain links TRBV27 to TRBJ2-5; possibly TRBD2 for D (5 bases). V dropped 4 bases and J dropped 4 bases, with 10 bases sitting between them. Germline CDR1 MNHEY, CDR2 SMNVEV (reference sequence). This CDR3 spans 13 amino acids. As DNA, the CDR3 is TGTGCCAGCAGTTCGGGGTGGTTAGAGACCCAGTACTTC. Residues: CASSSGWLETQYF.

This clonotype was seen ten or more times. The chain has TRBV7-9 and TRBJ1-2; tentative D call: TRBD1 (6 bases). Germline CDR1 and CDR2: SEHNR and FQNEAQ (reference sequence). The V end lost 5 bases, the J end lost 8 bases, and 15 bases lay between the germline ends. This CDR3 is built from 13 residues. DNA for the CDR3: TGTGCCAGCAGCCCTTTGAGGGGGAGAGGCTACACCTTC. This sequence encodes CASSPLRGRGYTF.

The CDR3 loop is CASTGYTGELFF. CDR3 coding DNA: TGCGCCAGCACAGGGTACACCGGGGAGCTGTTTTTT. The genes are TRBV10-2 and TRBJ2-2, with D perhaps matching TRBD1 (5 bases). Trimming removed 7 bases at V and 3 bases at J, with 6 bases between. Per germline, CDR1 WSHSY and CDR2 SAAADI. CDR3 size: 12 residues.

This clonotype was picked up many times. The V gene is TRBV11-3, the J gene TRBJ2-1, with TRBD2 as a possible D gene (5 bases). CDR3 length equals 13 residues. V dropped 5 bases and J dropped 6 bases, with 11 bases sitting between them. Germline loops: CDR1 SGHNT, CDR2 YENEEA. The CDR3 is CASSTGILNEQFF. The CDR3 bases are TGTGCCAGCAGCACCGGGATCCTCAATGAGCAGTTCTTC.

The chain joins TRBV27 to TRBJ1-1; possible D gene TRBD1, 5 bases. The CDR3 sequence is 14 residues long. The germline gives CDR1 MNHEY, CDR2 SMNVEV (reference sequence). V was pared by 5 bases and J by 1 base, with 11 bases between. The CDR3 DNA follows: TGTGCCAGCAGTCCGACTGGACAGAACACTGAAGCTTTCTTT. Translation: CASSPTGQNTEAFF.

The chain is built from TRBV20-1 and TRBJ1-1; D may be TRBD1 (6 bases). V lost 5 bases, J lost 11 bases, and 15 bases lay in between. The germline CDR1 and CDR2 sequences are DFQATT and SNEGSKA (reference sequence). The CDR3 consists of 11 residues. The CDR3 bases are TGCAGTGCTTACGGTGGGGGGGCGGCTTTCTTT. It is translated as CSAYGGGAAFF.

This chain links TRBV19 with TRBJ1-5, with TRBD1 as a possible D gene (5 bases). Germline V gene lookup returns CDR1 LNHDA and CDR2 SQIVND (reference sequence). V gave up 1 base and J gave up 2 bases, with 9 bases separating them. The CDR3 sequence is 15 residues long. CDR3 residues: CASSIGAGGNQPQHF. The CDR3 coding sequence is TGTGCCAGTAGTATAGGAGCGGGGGGCAATCAGCCCCAGCATTTT.

This chain connects TRBV4-1 to TRBJ2-3; D is ambiguous. The V gene lost 4 bases and the J gene lost 1 base, with 12 bases spanning the gap. This CDR3 contains 15 residues. Germline CDR1 is MGHRA and CDR2 is YSYEKL. CDR3 bases: TGCGCCAGCAGCCTTATATTTGTAGGCACAGATACGCAGTATTTT. Protein: CASSLIFVGTDTQYF.

This clonotype was seen only a few times. The chain uses TRBV28 and TRBJ1-2; no definite D call. There are 13 residues in the CDR3. Germline values: CDR1 MDHEN, CDR2 SYDVKM. The V end lost 3 bases, the J end lost 4 bases, and 9 bases lay between the germline ends. The CDR3 DNA reads as TGTGCCAGCAGTTTGTCTTCTTCCTATGGCTACACCTTC. Translated, it gives CASSLSSSYGYTF.

This clonotype appeared a few times. The V gene is TRBV9, the J gene TRBJ2-5; D is possibly TRBD1 (7 bases). The CDR3 runs to 16 residues. Germline values: CDR1 SGDLS, CDR2 YYNGEE. The V end was cut by 3 bases, the J end by 4 bases, with 19 bases between. CDR3: CASSARGGGGGETQYF. CDR3 in DNA: TGTGCCAGCAGCGCCCGCGGTGGAGGGGGCGGAGAGACCCAGTACTTC.

This clonotype has only a few counts. V and J are TRBV12-3 or TRBV12-4 and TRBJ1-6, with TRBD1 identical over 8 bases. CDR3 length: 14 amino acids. J lost 6 bases, V lost 6 bases, and 4 bases had no gene match. The CDR3 bases are TGTGCCAGCAGATACAGGGGGACTAATTCACCCCTCCACTTT. Amino acids: CASRYRGTNSPLHF.

The V gene is TRBV10-3, the J gene TRBJ2-7; TRBD1 matches at 8 bases. Trimming removed 3 bases from V and 3 bases from J; junction bases left unmatched: 4. Germline assignment: CDR1 ENHRY and CDR2 SYGVKD. CDR3 length equals 14 residues. This CDR3 is CAISDPGGHYEQYF. CDR3 DNA: TGTGCCATCAGTGATCCAGGGGGCCACTACGAGCAGTACTTC.

The chain combines TRBV7-2 with TRBJ2-7; D perhaps matches TRBD2 (5 bases). V was shortened by 5 bases and J by 3 bases, with 17 bases between the two germline ends. CDR3 size: 15 residues. Looked up from germline, CDR1 is SGHTA and CDR2 is FQGNSA. For the CDR3, the DNA is TGTGCCAGCAGCCACAACTGGGAGTTTGGCTACGAGCAGTACTTC. Protein sequence: CASSHNWEFGYEQYF.

This clonotype was seen ten or more times. The chain links TRBV28 to TRBJ2-1; possible D gene TRBD2, 6 bases. The ends were cut back, 3 bases at V and 8 bases at J, with 14 bases in the middle. Per germline, CDR1 MDHEN and CDR2 SYDVKM. The CDR3 is made up of 14 amino acids. DNA of the CDR3: TGTGCCAGCAGTTTTGGGTCCCCGGGGGATGAGCAGTTCTTC. Residues: CASSFGSPGDEQFF.